At least ten counts were recorded for the clone carrying this TCR beta chain. The entry originates in a study of T cells in Graves' hyperthyroidism and ophthalmopathy. This CDR3 contains 15 residues. V lost 2 bases and J 7 bases, leaving 12 bases between the germline ends. CDR1 is SGHTA and CDR2 is FQGNSA in the germline V gene. TCR beta CDR3 regions were amplified from RNA. Initially, a first-round RT-PCR of the TCR CDR3 employed the HTBI primer set. TCRdb analysed the multiplex PCR reads with MiXCR anew, one entry per CDR3 protein. Of around 600,000 distinct CDR3 sequences in the sample, approximately 15% were seen once.

This chain uses TRBV7-2 with TRBJ1-6; the D gene is possibly TRBD1 (5 bases). This receptor was taken from a woman under 30 with Graves' ophthalmopathy. Material for sequencing was blood. The CDR3 protein is CASSLWGEVNSPLHF. The CDR3 nucleotides read TGTGCCAGCAGCTTATGGGGGGAGGTCAATTCACCCCTCCACTTT.